Shown below are 23 T cell receptor beta chains from a single sample sequenced in a study of blood T cell repertoires in COVID-19. Using immunoSEQ multiplex PCR, the repertoire was profiled, and TCRdb retains in-frame clones only, with some absent. The table includes some 150,000 clones, 75% to 90% detected once. The sequencing sample was made of PBMCs or T cells enriched from blood (not recorded which). These receptors were obtained from a woman aged 45 to 65 who had recovered from COVID-19.

J is TRBJ1-5 and V is TRBV6-1, with D maybe TRBD1 (5 bases). The ends were cut back, 3 bases at V and 7 bases at J, with 10 bases in the middle. This CDR3 comprises 13 residues. Germline V gives CDR1 MNHNS, CDR2 SASEGT. The CDR3 is CASSESGYQPQHF. CDR3 DNA sequence: TGTGCCAGCAGTGAGTCAGGGTACCAGCCCCAGCATTTT.

The chain combines TRBV5-4 with TRBJ2-3, with 11 bases lining up with TRBD2. J lost 5 bases, V lost 3 bases, and 5 bases had no gene match. This CDR3 has 15 residues. Germline V gene lookup returns CDR1 SGHNT and CDR2 YYREEE (reference sequence). Here the CDR3 reads CASSSTSGSEDTQYF. In nucleotides, the CDR3 is TGTGCCAGCAGCTCAACTAGCGGGAGCGAAGATACGCAGTATTTT.

The rearrangement links TRBV18 to TRBJ1-2, with no clear D. Germline loops: CDR1 KGHSH, CDR2 LQKENI. This CDR3 is built from 15 residues. The ends were cut back, 0 bases at V and 3 bases at J, with 11 bases in the middle. The DNA of the CDR3 is TGTGCCAGCTCACCACCAATAGAGTCTTACTATGGCTACACCTTC. Translated: CASSPPIESYYGYTF.

The rearrangement joins TRBV18 to TRBJ2-1, with TRBD1 matching over 8 bases. The CDR3 is made up of 16 amino acids. Germline values: CDR1 KGHSH, CDR2 LQKENI. The trim removed 2 bases at V and 7 bases at J, leaving 10 bases unmatched. CDR3 sequence reads: CASSPWSGQGLNEQFF. For the CDR3, the DNA is TGTGCCAGCTCACCATGGTCAGGACAGGGATTGAATGAGCAGTTCTTC.

This chain links TRBV19 with TRBJ1-2; a weak D match, TRBD1 (5 bases). Trimming pared 3 bases from V and 4 bases from J, leaving 9 bases between. The CDR3 runs 13 residues. In germline, CDR1 is LNHDA, CDR2 SQIVND (reference sequence). CDR3 sequence: CASSIGTVYGYTF. The CDR3 DNA sequence: TGTGCCAGTAGTATCGGGACTGTCTATGGCTACACCTTC.

The V and J genes are TRBV3-1 (or the pseudogene TRBV3-2) and TRBJ1-5; weak D call: TRBD1 (5 bases). The length of the CDR3 is 13 residues. Trimming removed 5 bases from V and 6 bases from J, with 11 bases in between. Germline V lookup: CDR1 LGHDT, CDR2 YNNKEL (reference sequence). The CDR3 protein is CASSSTGFQPQHF. CDR3 DNA: TGTGCCAGCAGCTCCACAGGCTTTCAGCCCCAGCATTTT.

The V call is TRBV7-2, the J call TRBJ2-3, with 7 positions matching TRBD1. The J segment lost 0 bases and the V segment lost 5 bases, leaving 8 bases of the junction unmatched. Germline assignment: CDR1 SGHTA and CDR2 FQGNSA. This CDR3 region has 16 residues. CDR3 coding DNA: TGTGCCAGCAGCCGCCAGGGGACAGCTAGCACAGATACGCAGTATTTT. This translates into CASSRQGTASTDTQYF. The variable domain in full, with the rest retrieved from reference TRBV7-2 and TRBJ2-3, is GAGVSQSPSNKVTEKGKDVELRCDPISGHTALYWYRQSLGQGLEFLIYFQGNSAPDKSGLPSDRFSAERTGGSVSTLTIQRTQQEDSAVYLCASSRQGTASTDTQYFGPGTRLTVL.

This chain connects TRBV5-1 to TRBJ1-3; D perhaps matches TRBD1 (5 bases). Germline CDR1 reads SGHRS; CDR2 reads YFSETQ. This CDR3 spans 15 amino acids. Trimming left V 1 base short and J 2 bases short, with 10 bases between. CDR3: CASSLSGQTGNTIYF. The CDR3 region has the DNA TGCGCCAGCAGCTTGTCCGGACAAACTGGAAACACCATATATTTT.

This clone has a single count. V usage is TRBV28 and J usage is TRBJ2-1; no reliable D call. Deletions cut 5 bases from V and 7 bases from J, with 9 bases between. The germline gives CDR1 MDHEN, CDR2 SYDVKM. The CDR3 loop spans 12 amino acids. The CDR3 DNA is TGTGCCAGCAGTCGAGATAAGAATGAGCAGTTCTTC. This sequence encodes CASSRDKNEQFF.

This chain uses TRBV19 with TRBJ1-1; D is unresolved. The CDR3 contains 13 residues. V was pared by 2 bases and J by 0 bases, with 4 bases between. CDR1 is LNHDA and CDR2 is SQIVND in the germline V gene (reference sequence). The CDR3 here is CASSIQVNTEAFF. The CDR3 DNA follows: TGTGCCAGTAGTATACAGGTGAACACTGAAGCTTTCTTT.

The gene calls are TRBV18 and TRBJ2-5, with D possibly TRBD2 on 6 matching bases. CDR3 length equals 14 residues. The V gene lost 5 bases and the J gene lost 5 bases, with 15 bases spanning the gap. Germline V gives CDR1 KGHSH, CDR2 LQKENI. CDR3 sequence: CASSMGQRGETQYF. CDR3 DNA sequence: TGTGCCAGCTCAATGGGCCAACGGGGGGAGACCCAGTACTTC.

The DNA of the CDR3 is TGTGCCAGCAGCTTATACGGGGATCAGCCCCAGCATTTT. Its protein product is CASSLYGDQPQHF. J is TRBJ1-5 and V is TRBV7-2; D is uncertain. CDR1 SGHTA and CDR2 FQGNSA come from the germline V gene. Trimming shortened V by 2 bases and J by 5 bases, and 7 bases separated the two germline ends. This CDR3 has 13 residues. The full variable domain, in which reference TRBV7-2 and TRBJ1-5 provide the parts outside the CDR3, is GAGVSQSPSNKVTEKGKDVELRCDPISGHTALYWYRQSLGQGLEFLIYFQGNSAPDKSGLPSDRFSAERTGGSVSTLTIQRTQQEDSAVYLCASSLYGDQPQHFGDGTRLSIL.

This sequence joins TRBV11-2 and TRBJ1-6, with D unresolved. The V end was cut by 1 base, the J end by 10 bases, with 11 bases between. This CDR3 has 14 amino acids. Germline CDR1 is SGHAT and CDR2 is FQNNGV. CDR3 sequence (DNA): TGTGCCAGCAGCTTAGTGACGGGAACCTCACCCCTCCACTTT. Protein product: CASSLVTGTSPLHF.

The CDR3 DNA follows: TGTGCCAGCAGGCGGGGGGCCACGGACACTGAAGCTTTCTTT. Amino acid sequence: CASRRGATDTEAFF. The chain employs TRBV11-2 and TRBJ1-1; a weak D match, TRBD1 (6 bases). From germline, CDR1 is SGHAT and CDR2 FQNNGV. V was cut by 6 bases and J by 3 bases, with 14 bases left in between. This CDR3 is built from 14 residues.

The chain couples TRBV6-5 to TRBJ1-3; no clear D. This CDR3 comprises 16 residues. The germline V and J ends were trimmed by 3 bases and 1 base, with 13 bases remaining between them. From germline, CDR1 is MNHEY and CDR2 SVGAGI. CDR3 nucleotides: TGTGCCAGCAGTTATCTAGGCAGACGATCTGGAAACACCATATATTTT. Protein: CASSYLGRRSGNTIYF.

The chain is built from TRBV29-1 and TRBJ1-2, with D uncertain. Germline CDR1 SQVTM, CDR2 ANQGSEA. This CDR3 contains 12 residues. Between the trimmed V and J ends, which lost 1 base and 1 base, there was a span of 4 bases. CDR3 DNA sequence: TGCAGCGTTGAAGCCCTTAACTATGGCTACACCTTC. Amino acid sequence: CSVEALNYGYTF.

The V gene is TRBV6-1, the J gene TRBJ2-2, with 7 nucleotides matching TRBD2. Per germline, CDR1 MNHNS and CDR2 SASEGT. CDR3 size: 18 residues. With 4 bases clipped from V and 2 bases from J, the junction kept 13 bases outside the gene matches. CDR3 in DNA: TGTGCCAGCAGTGCCGGACACGGGGGGTGGATTAACACCGGGGAGCTGTTTTTT. Its protein is CASSAGHGGWINTGELFF.

V gene TRBV6-6 combines with J gene TRBJ2-3; D may be TRBD1 (7 bases). The CDR3 runs to 15 residues. Germline CDR1 is MNHNY and CDR2 is SVGAGI (reference sequence). Trimming removed 2 bases from V and 1 base from J, with 10 bases in between. CDR3 in DNA: TGTGCCAGCAGTTACACAGGGGAGGGCACAGATACGCAGTATTTT. As protein: CASSYTGEGTDTQYF.

This clone was detected ten times or more. The chain has TRBV12-5 and TRBJ2-1, with D perhaps matching TRBD2 (5 bases). Trimming removed 6 bases from V and 6 bases from J, with 21 bases in between. Germline CDR1 reads LGHNT; CDR2 reads FRNRAP. The CDR3 length is 16 residues. The CDR3 DNA reads TGTGCTAGTGGGTTGATCGAAGTCGAGCGGCGCAATGAGCAGTTCTTC. This gives the protein CASGLIEVERRNEQFF.

V and J are TRBV7-9 and TRBJ1-1, with D hard to call. The CDR3 totals 15 residues. CDR1 and CDR2 (germline): SEHNR, FQNEAQ (reference sequence). V lost 4 bases and J 0 bases, leaving 12 bases between the germline ends. CDR3 in DNA: TGTGCCAGCAGCTGGTACAGATCAATGAACACTGAAGCTTTCTTT. Translated, it gives CASSWYRSMNTEAFF.

This rearrangement joins TRBV10-1 to TRBJ2-3; TRBD2 matches at 8 bases. The CDR3 spans 15 residues. CDR1 is WNHNN and CDR2 is SYGVQD in the germline V gene (reference sequence). The ends lost 4 bases at V and 2 bases at J; junction bases unmatched: 5. The CDR3 loop reads CASSGSSGFTDTQYF. CDR3 nucleotide sequence: TGCGCCAGCAGTGGATCTAGCGGGTTCACAGATACGCAGTATTTT.

The V and J genes are TRBV7-9 and TRBJ1-2; the D gene is possibly TRBD1 (6 bases). CDR3 size: 13 residues. In germline, CDR1 is SEHNR, CDR2 FQNEAQ (reference sequence). V lost 0 bases and J lost 5, with 7 bases in between. The CDR3 spells CASSLAGQYGYTF. CDR3 nucleotides: TGTGCCAGCAGCTTAGCCGGACAGTATGGCTACACCTTC.

This chain joins TRBV5-1 and TRBJ2-3, with 11 bases matching TRBD2. The germline gives CDR1 SGHRS, CDR2 YFSETQ. The CDR3 totals 15 residues. The J segment lost 2 bases and the V segment lost 4 bases, leaving 3 bases of the junction unmatched. The DNA of the CDR3 is TGCGCCAGCAGCAAGACTAGCGGGGTCACAGATACGCAGTATTTT. Its protein product is CASSKTSGVTDTQYF.